Presented here are 20 T cell receptor beta chains from one specimen sequenced in a study of blood T cells in healthy people across ages. Alongside a J-beta primer mix, a sample-barcoded 5' primer served in a second PCR lasting about 6 to 12 cycles. TCRdb reprocessed the 5' RACE reads with MiXCR, giving one entry per CDR3 protein. The sample has 1.5 million to 2 million distinct CDR3 sequences; around half are singletons. Sequencing was carried out using blood. Source of these receptors: a woman between 35 and 50 years old in good health.

This clonotype was seen more than once but under ten times. This chain links TRBV6-6 with TRBJ1-6; a possible D gene is TRBD1 (5 bases). V was clipped by 6 bases and J by 4 bases, with 16 bases between them. Germline-derived CDR1 and CDR2 are MNHNY and SVGAGI (reference sequence). The CDR3 length is 16 residues. This CDR3 is CASSYERDGYNSPLHF. The CDR3 DNA reads TGTGCCAGCAGCTATGAGCGGGACGGATATAATTCACCCCTCCACTTT.

The V gene is TRBV2, the J gene TRBJ1-2; unclear D gene. Trimming took 4 bases from V and 8 from J, leaving 17 bases between them. Germline V gives CDR1 SNHLY, CDR2 FYNNEI. The length of the CDR3 is 14 residues. The CDR3 region is CASSASQTMTGYTF. The CDR3 coding sequence is TGTGCCAGCAGTGCGTCGCAAACGATGACGGGCTACACCTTC.

The chain couples TRBV6-2 or TRBV6-3 to TRBJ2-3; TRBD1 or TRBD2 may be the D gene (6 bases each). Germline V CDR1 and CDR2: MNHEY, SVGEGT. There are 16 residues in the CDR3. The V end was cut by 0 bases, the J end by 5 bases, with 15 bases between. The CDR3 reads CASSYSLGGLLDTQYF. CDR3 sequence (DNA): TGTGCCAGCAGTTACTCGCTGGGGGGCTTGTTAGATACGCAGTATTTT.

This clonotype was found a few times. The rearrangement joins TRBV27 to TRBJ2-1, with 8 bases matching TRBD2. In germline, CDR1 is MNHEY, CDR2 SMNVEV (reference sequence). V lost 4 bases, J lost 3 bases, and 8 bases stayed unmatched. The CDR3 sequence is 16 residues long. The CDR3: CASSSDGGALYNEQFF. The CDR3 nucleotides read TGTGCCAGCAGTTCCGACGGGGGGGCTCTCTACAATGAGCAGTTCTTC.

The chain couples TRBV11-2 to TRBJ1-1, with D perhaps matching TRBD1 (5 bases). This CDR3 spans 15 amino acids. The germline V gene encodes CDR1 SGHAT and CDR2 FQNNGV. V was pared by 5 bases and J by 4 bases, with 17 bases between. Here the CDR3 DNA reads TGTGCCAGCAGCCCCCAACAGGCGAGGCGCACTGAAGCTTTCTTT. Encoded protein: CASSPQQARRTEAFF.

The DNA of the CDR3 is TGTGCCAGCAGTCTTCAACGTGAACAGCTCCATACGCAGTATTTT. The encoded protein is CASSLQREQLHTQYF. This chain uses TRBV27 with TRBJ2-3; no reliable D call. Germline assignment: CDR1 MNHEY and CDR2 SMNVEV (reference sequence). The CDR3 runs 15 residues. Trimming stripped 5 bases from V and 7 bases from J, with 19 bases between.

The chain carries TRBV27 and TRBJ1-6; D ambiguous. The V and J ends lost 2 bases and 5 bases respectively, with 10 bases between them. Germline CDR1 MNHEY, CDR2 SMNVEV (reference sequence). The CDR3 has 15 residues. For the CDR3, the DNA is TGTGCCAGCAGTTTAATGTGGACGGATAATTCACCCCTCCACTTT. Translating gives CASSLMWTDNSPLHF.

The chain carries TRBV12-3 or TRBV12-4 and TRBJ2-3, with 7 nucleotides matching TRBD2. Unmatched junction bases numbered 5, after V lost 7 bases and J lost 4 bases. The CDR3 contains 13 residues. The CDR3 loop reads CASTLSGADTQYF. The CDR3 coding sequence is TGTGCCAGCACATTAAGCGGGGCAGATACGCAGTATTTT.

This clonotype was seen only a few times. V and J are TRBV28 and TRBJ1-2; D remains unclear. The V end lost 7 bases, the J end lost 9 bases, and 12 bases lay between the germline ends. The CDR3 runs 11 residues. CDR1 and CDR2 from the germline V gene are MDHEN and SYDVKM. CDR3 sequence reads: CASKFYASYTF. The DNA for the CDR3 is TGTGCCAGCAAGTTTTACGCTAGCTACACCTTC.

Note on this clonotype: One end of the junction is discordant with germline, which a read error may explain. The chain uses TRBV12-3 or TRBV12-4 and TRBJ2-5; the D is unclear. The CDR3 loop spans 12 amino acids. The CDR3 DNA reads TGTGCCAGCAGTGAATCGCAAGAGACCCTGTACTTC. It is translated as CASSESQETLYF.

The rearrangement links TRBV6-2 or TRBV6-3 to TRBJ2-3, with D maybe TRBD2 (6 bases). Germline V lookup: CDR1 MNHEY, CDR2 SVGEGT. The CDR3 consists of 17 residues. Trimming pared 0 bases from V and 5 bases from J, leaving 18 bases between. CDR3 region: CASSYSSGTSLLDTQYF. The CDR3 DNA reads TGTGCCAGCAGTTACTCGTCCGGGACTTCGCTCCTAGATACGCAGTATTTT.

The chain uses TRBV10-3 and TRBJ1-2; D ambiguous. The CDR3 covers 12 residues. Germline loops: CDR1 ENHRY, CDR2 SYGVKD. Trimming took off 7 bases at V and 5 bases at J, with 11 bases between the two ends. The CDR3, as DNA: TGTGCCATCATGAACAGAAATTATGGCTACACCTTC. Protein sequence: CAIMNRNYGYTF.

This chain joins TRBV29-1 and TRBJ2-6, with TRBD2 matching 10 bases. Losses at the gene ends were 5 bases for V and 2 bases for J; bases not matched to a gene: 12. Germline V CDR1 and CDR2: SQVTM, ANQGSEA. The CDR3 covers 18 residues. In DNA, the CDR3 is TGCAGCGTTTCCGGGCGGACTAGCGGAGCTACTGGGGCCAACGTCCTGACTTTC. Translation: CSVSGRTSGATGANVLTF.

This clonotype was counted ten times or more. The genes are TRBV29-1 and TRBJ2-5; 7 positions agree with TRBD2. The CDR3 has 14 amino acids. Germline V CDR1 and CDR2: SQVTM, ANQGSEA. The trim removed 3 bases at V and 2 bases at J, leaving 6 bases unmatched. CDR3 bases: TGCAGCGTTGATGTGGCGGGGGTGCAAGAGACCCAGTACTTC. Protein sequence: CSVDVAGVQETQYF.

The rearrangement links TRBV20-1 to TRBJ1-5; perhaps TRBD1 as D (6 bases). This CDR3 region has 14 residues. The germline V and J ends were trimmed by 6 bases and 4 bases, with 16 bases remaining between them. Germline lookup yields CDR1 DFQATT and CDR2 SNEGSKA (reference sequence). Here the CDR3 DNA reads TGCAGTGCCTCGTGGGCAGGGGTAAATCAGCCCCAGCATTTT. This translates into CSASWAGVNQPQHF.

Only one count was recorded for this clonotype. V is TRBV6-1 and J is TRBJ2-5; TRBD2 is a possible D gene (6 bases). The length of the CDR3 is 15 residues. Trimming took 4 bases from V and 1 from J, leaving 13 bases between them. From germline, CDR1 is MNHNS and CDR2 SASEGT. The CDR3 bases are TGTGCCAGCAGTGTCCTACTAGCCCTCCAAGAGACCCAGTACTTC. Protein product: CASSVLLALQETQYF.

The chain recombines TRBV7-9 with TRBJ1-2; weak D call: TRBD1 (6 bases). Germline loops: CDR1 SEHNR, CDR2 FQNEAQ (reference sequence). Between the trimmed V and J ends, which lost 5 bases and 6 bases, there was a span of 19 bases. CDR3 size: 15 residues. The CDR3: CASSATLTGVDGYTF. The CDR3 coding sequence is TGTGCCAGCAGCGCTACGCTGACAGGAGTAGATGGCTACACCTTC. Looking up the rest from reference TRBV7-9 and TRBJ1-2 gives the full variable domain: DTGVSQNPRHKITKRGQNVTFRCDPISEHNRLYWYRQTLGQGPEFLTYFQNEAQLEKSRLLSDRFSAERPKGSFSTLEIQRTEQGDSAMYLCASSATLTGVDGYTFGSGTRLTVV.

V usage is TRBV5-1 and J usage is TRBJ1-4; 7 bases are a match to TRBD1. CDR1 is SGHRS and CDR2 is YFSETQ in the germline V gene. J gave up 5 bases and V 4 bases, and 11 bases lay outside the gene matches. The CDR3 totals 16 residues. CDR3 loop: CASSPDRAQKNEKLFF. The CDR3 DNA follows: TGCGCCAGCAGCCCAGACAGGGCCCAGAAGAATGAAAAACTGTTTTTT.

This clonotype was observed a handful of times. J is TRBJ2-1 and V is TRBV29-1; 12 bases fit TRBD2. Germline-derived CDR1 and CDR2 are SQVTM and ANQGSEA. V was clipped by 3 bases and J by 8 bases; unmatched bases: 8. CDR3 length: 15 residues. CDR3 in DNA: TGCAGCGTTGACGGTCGACTAGCGGGGGTGGATGAGCAGTTCTTC. It is translated as CSVDGRLAGVDEQFF.

This clonotype is a singleton in its sample. The rearrangement uses TRBV27 and TRBJ2-3; D perhaps matches TRBD2 (5 bases). Germline V gives CDR1 MNHEY, CDR2 SMNVEV (reference sequence). Trimming removed 3 bases at V and 1 base at J, with 14 bases between. This CDR3 has 16 amino acids. The chain's CDR3 is CASSLPGNVGTDTQYF. The CDR3 bases are TGTGCCAGCAGTTTGCCGGGGAACGTTGGCACAGATACGCAGTATTTT.